This TCR beta chain appears in the sequencing data of a study of regulatory T cells in long-lasting Graves disease. The study, taken as a whole, reports: Lower TCR diversity was seen in persistent Graves' patients than in newly diagnosed ones.

Time point defined: newly diagnosed GD, antithyroid drugs for less than 3 months. RNA isolated from PBMCs was used to make the TCR library. Diagnosis followed American Thyroid Association guidelines for Graves' disease. There are 14 residues in the CDR3. The germline CDR1 and CDR2 sequences are MDHEN and SYDVKM. The ends were cut back, 6 bases at V and 0 bases at J, with 8 bases in the middle. Arm-PCR of CDR3 regions with iRepertoire HTBI primers generated TCR beta libraries. Per the authors' pipeline: Analysis of the samples identified more than 60 TRBV and 13 to 15 TRBJ segments. TCRdb reanalysed the multiplex PCR reads using MiXCR and keeps one entry per CDR3 protein. Here the V and J calls rest on TCRdb's processing, not on the authors' analysis. The data contain roughly 420,000 distinct CDR3 sequences, 14% of them seen just once; the ten biggest clones take up roughly 18%. This clonotype was found many times. Its target is unknown.

This sample was also put to use in a study of T cells in Graves' hyperthyroidism and ophthalmopathy.

The input for sequencing was peripheral blood mononuclear cells (PBMCs), taken at new diagnosis, from a patient treated with antithyroid drugs. V usage is TRBV28 and J usage is TRBJ1-4; D remains unclear. The TCR originated in a woman aged 45-60 years with Graves disease. CDR3 sequence: CASSSVATNEKLFF. The CDR3 DNA follows: TGTGCCAGCAGCTCCGTGGCAACTAATGAAAAACTGTTTTTT. Based on the CDR3 plus reference TRBV28 and TRBJ1-4, the full variable domain is DVKVTQSSRYLVKRTGEKVFLECVQDMDHENMFWYRQDPGLGLRLIYFSYDVKMKEKGDIPEGYSVSREKKERFSLILESASTNQTSMYLCASSSVATNEKLFFGSGTQLSVL.